These T cell receptor beta chains were read from a single sample in a study of CD8 T cells in ankylosing spondylitis. TCRdb itself ran the 5' RACE reads through MiXCR, one entry per CDR3 protein. This table has 750,000 to 850,000 distinct CDR3 sequences, 12% appearing once. Sample: blood, either unsorted or a sorted T cell fraction (not recorded which). The receptors were gathered from a male donor with ankylosing spondylitis. The CDR3 runs from the conserved cysteine through the conserved F or W. A D gene is named only where the DNA matches it firmly. A row's size may be missing; if present it is once, few, many or a size class.

abundance	d_gene	v_gene	j_gene	CDR3aa	CDR3nt
many	-	TRBV6-5	TRBJ1-1	CASSYIGLGEAFF	TGTGCCAGCAGTTACATAGGGTTAGGTGAAGCTTTCTTT
-	TRBD1	TRBV10-3	TRBJ2-7	CAISERGQGATNRYEQYF	TGTGCCATCAGTGAGCGGGGACAGGGGGCCACAAATCGGTACGAGCAGTACTTC
-	-	TRBV29-1	TRBJ2-1	CSVAERGSSYNEQFF	TGCAGCGTTGCAGAACGGGGGAGCTCCTACAATGAGCAGTTCTTC
few	-	TRBV5-1	TRBJ2-3	CASSFGTGLQVTDTQYF	TGCGCCAGCAGCTTTGGAACGGGACTCCAAGTCACAGATACGCAGTATTTT
-	TRBD1	TRBV6-1	TRBJ2-2	CASTTSGGRTGELFF	TGTGCCAGCACCACGTCAGGGGGTCGGACCGGGGAGCTGTTTTTT
few	TRBD2	TRBV6-2/TRBV6-3	TRBJ2-1	CASSYSSPSGEQFF	TGTGCCAGCAGTTACTCCAGCCCTAGCGGTGAGCAGTTCTTC
-	TRBD2	TRBV6-5	TRBJ2-3	CASSYEAGVGVTQYF	TGTGCCAGCAGTTACGAGGCGGGAGTTGGTGTTACGCAGTATTTT
-	TRBD2	TRBV28	TRBJ2-7	CASSFHRTSGRYYEQYF	TGTGCCAGCAGTTTTCACCGGACTAGCGGAAGGTATTACGAGCAGTACTTC
-	-	TRBV29-1	TRBJ1-2	CSVERGRHGYTF	TGCAGCGTCGAGCGGGGGCGTCATGGCTACACCTTC
-	-	TRBV20-1	TRBJ2-7	CSAVILGHEQYF	TGCAGTGCTGTTATCCTAGGCCACGAGCAGTACTTC
-	-	TRBV12-3/TRBV12-4	TRBJ2-7	CASSLNGPAGWDYEQYF	TGTGCCAGCAGCCTCAACGGCCCGGCGGGATGGGACTACGAGCAGTACTTC
few	-	TRBV4-3	TRBJ2-1	CASSQDAGEQFF	TGCGCCAGCAGCCAAGATGCCGGTGAGCAGTTCTTC
few	-	TRBV9	TRBJ2-7	CASSRWGRYYEQYF	TGTGCCAGCAGCCGTTGGGGACGGTACTACGAGCAGTACTTC
-	-	TRBV6-1	TRBJ1-4	CASTSIQATNEKLFF	TGTGCCAGCACATCTATACAGGCAACTAATGAAAAACTGTTTTTT
few	-	TRBV2	TRBJ2-1	CASREGAVYNEQFF	TGTGCCAGCAGAGAAGGGGCAGTCTACAATGAGCAGTTCTTC
-	-	TRBV7-2	TRBJ1-4	CASSAPWGAKLFF	TGTGCCAGCAGCGCACCCTGGGGGGCAAAACTGTTTTTT
-	-	TRBV7-3	TRBJ2-1	CASSPLIGEQFF	TGTGCCAGCAGCCCCTTGATCGGTGAGCAGTTCTTC
few	TRBD1	TRBV7-2	TRBJ2-1	CASSRQGARYNEQFF	TGTGCCAGCAGCCGCCAGGGGGCCCGATACAATGAGCAGTTCTTC
few	TRBD1	TRBV9	TRBJ1-4	CASSSRGQGGEKLFF	TGTGCCAGCAGTTCCAGGGGGCAGGGAGGGGAAAAACTGTTTTTT
many	-	TRBV5-1	TRBJ2-1	CASSLIGQLLTYNEQFF	TGCGCCAGCAGCTTGATCGGACAGCTCCTTACCTACAATGAGCAGTTCTTC
many	TRBD2	TRBV29-1	TRBJ2-7	CSASLGGVPYEQYF	TGCAGCGCCTCCCTTGGGGGGGTTCCCTACGAGCAGTACTTC
-	-	TRBV5-6	TRBJ1-1	CASGGTEAFF	TGTGCCAGCGGGGGCACTGAAGCTTTCTTT
-	TRBD2	TRBV7-2	TRBJ2-3	CASSSLLLAGLPDTQYF	TGTGCCAGCAGCTCTCTGCTGCTAGCGGGGCTTCCAGATACGCAGTATTTT
-	-	TRBV5-1	TRBJ1-2	CASSLPGNNGYTF	TGCGCCAGCAGCTTACCAGGGAACAATGGCTACACCTTC
few	-	TRBV20-1	TRBJ2-3	CSAIKSGADTQYF	TGCAGTGCTATAAAAAGCGGAGCAGATACGCAGTATTTT
-	-	TRBV18	TRBJ1-2	CASFGSAGYTF	TGTGCCAGCTTTGGGTCGGCCGGCTACACCTTC
once	-	TRBV6-2/TRBV6-3	TRBJ2-7	CASSYRLGEQYF	TGTGCCAGCAGTTACAGGCTCGGGGAGCAGTACTTC
-	-	TRBV11-2	TRBJ2-1	CASSRNSHNEQFF	TGTGCCAGCAGCCGGAACAGCCACAATGAGCAGTTCTTC
many	-	TRBV27	TRBJ2-1	CASSSITGSRLDNEQFF	TGTGCCAGCAGTTCCATCACCGGGTCCCGCCTGGACAATGAGCAGTTCTTC
few	TRBD2	TRBV20-1	TRBJ2-7	CSAGHPTSGSYEQYF	TGCAGTGCTGGGCACCCGACTAGCGGGAGCTACGAGCAGTACTTC
-	-	TRBV7-2	TRBJ1-4	CASSPPPGPVEKLFF	TGTGCCAGCAGCCCGCCCCCAGGGCCGGTTGAAAAACTGTTTTTT
few	-	TRBV6-2/TRBV6-3	TRBJ1-2	CASATLLSGYTF	TGTGCCAGCGCGACCCTATTAAGCGGCTACACCTTC
few	TRBD1	TRBV20-1	TRBJ2-7	CSAKRPGQGSGEQYF	TGCAGTGCTAAGAGGCCGGGACAGGGTTCAGGAGAGCAGTACTTC
-	TRBD2	TRBV5-1	TRBJ2-5	CASRFGGVEETQYF	TGCGCCAGCAGATTCGGGGGGGTTGAAGAGACCCAGTACTTC
few	-	TRBV10-1	TRBJ2-3	CASSDSGFQIQYF	TGCGCCAGCAGTGATTCGGGATTCCAGATCCAGTATTTT
-	-	TRBV2	TRBJ2-1	CTSSPGDRFHSYNEQFF	TGTACCAGCAGTCCTGGGGATCGGTTTCACTCCTACAATGAGCAGTTCTTC
-	TRBD1	TRBV20-1	TRBJ2-7	CSARTGQGGYEQYF	TGCAGTGCTAGGACGGGACAGGGGGGCTACGAGCAGTACTTC
few	TRBD2	TRBV27	TRBJ2-3	CATALAGGTDTQYF	TGTGCCACCGCTTTAGCGGGCGGCACAGATACGCAGTATTTT
once	-	TRBV6-5	TRBJ2-4	CASSYSDSVIGRNIQYF	TGTGCCAGCAGTTACTCGGATTCCGTGATCGGGAGAAACATTCAGTACTTC
-	TRBD2	TRBV5-1	TRBJ2-3	CASSKRTSGDSTDTQYF	TGCGCCAGCAGCAAAAGAACTAGCGGGGATAGCACAGATACGCAGTATTTT
-	-	TRBV20-1	TRBJ2-2	CCARDLVRGGTGELFF	TGCTGTGCTAGAGATTTGGTCAGGGGTGGCACCGGGGAGCTGTTTTTT
few	-	TRBV12-3/TRBV12-4	TRBJ2-3	CASSLDDTQYF	TGTGCCAGCAGTTTGGATGATACGCAGTATTTT
-	-	TRBV7-6	TRBJ2-5	CASTSRPAETQYF	TGTGCCAGCACGAGTCGACCGGCGGAGACCCAGTACTTC
few	-	TRBV29-1	TRBJ2-5	CSTLSGQETQYF	TGCAGCACGCTTAGCGGACAAGAGACCCAGTACTTC